This T cell receptor beta chain was sequenced during a study of T-cell reconstitution after alpha-beta-depleted transplantation in children. Unique molecular identifiers were incorporated into the prepared TCRbeta library. MiXCR, run by TCRdb on the PCR reads, gives a single entry per CDR3 protein. The table shows about 210,000 distinct CDR3 sequences, with roughly 15% occurring only once. This clonotype has ten or more counts. Its antigen is unknown. Trimming took 2 bases from V and 2 from J; bases not matched to a gene: 13. This CDR3 is built from 18 residues. Germline loops: CDR1 SGHRS, CDR2 YFSETQ. General study points: The study traced high day-60 TCRbeta diversity in some patients to surviving recipient T cells and thymic progenitors. At the one-year point after transplant, T-cell counts and TCRbeta diversity were found to come mostly from T cells that had been newly produced. Reportedly, only several hundred clones from non-depleted graft cells drove alpha-beta T-cell counts at about two months.

V gene TRBV5-1 combines with J gene TRBJ2-7, with 10 bases identical to TRBD2. Specimen: PBMCs, mostly from graft donor cells, collected 360 days after TCRalphabeta/CD19-depleted stem cell transplant. The TCR comes from a male patient aged 2 to 9 who had a stem cell transplant for acute lymphoblastic leukemia, so the T cells may come from the graft donor. CDR3 sequence: CASSFFPSGGRTTYEQYF. The CDR3 coding sequence is TGCGCCAGCAGCTTCTTTCCTAGCGGGGGCCGCACCACCTACGAGCAGTACTTC.